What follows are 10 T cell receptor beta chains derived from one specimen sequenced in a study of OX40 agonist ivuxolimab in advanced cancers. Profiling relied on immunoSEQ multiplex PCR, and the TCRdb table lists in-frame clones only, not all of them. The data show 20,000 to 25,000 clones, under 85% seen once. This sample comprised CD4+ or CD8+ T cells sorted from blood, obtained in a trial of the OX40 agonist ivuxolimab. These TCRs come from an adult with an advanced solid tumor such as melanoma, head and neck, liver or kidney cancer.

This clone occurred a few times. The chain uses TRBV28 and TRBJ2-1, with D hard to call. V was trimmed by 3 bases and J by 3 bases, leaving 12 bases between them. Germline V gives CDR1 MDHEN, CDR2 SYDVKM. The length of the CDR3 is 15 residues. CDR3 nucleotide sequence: TGTGCCAGCAGTTTGGACCTGGGGTACTACAATGAGCAGTTCTTC. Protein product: CASSLDLGYYNEQFF. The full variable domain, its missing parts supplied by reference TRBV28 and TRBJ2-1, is DVKVTQSSRYLVKRTGEKVFLECVQDMDHENMFWYRQDPGLGLRLIYFSYDVKMKEKGDIPEGYSVSREKKERFSLILESASTNQTSMYLCASSLDLGYYNEQFFGPGTRLTVL.

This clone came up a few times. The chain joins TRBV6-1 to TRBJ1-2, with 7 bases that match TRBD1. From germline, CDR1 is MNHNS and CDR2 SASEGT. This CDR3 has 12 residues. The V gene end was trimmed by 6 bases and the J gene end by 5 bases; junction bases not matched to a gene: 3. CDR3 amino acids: CASRGTVYGYTF. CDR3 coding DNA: TGTGCCAGCAGGGGGACAGTTTATGGCTACACCTTC.

CDR3 loop: CASSLAGQGVYGYTF. For the CDR3, the DNA is TGTGCCAGCAGCTTAGCGGGACAGGGGGTCTATGGCTACACCTTC. The V call is TRBV7-9, the J call TRBJ1-2; 11 nucleotides agree with TRBD1. With V trimmed by 0 bases and J by 4 bases, 1 base remained unmatched. The CDR3 is made up of 15 amino acids. In germline, CDR1 is SEHNR, CDR2 FQNEAQ (reference sequence).

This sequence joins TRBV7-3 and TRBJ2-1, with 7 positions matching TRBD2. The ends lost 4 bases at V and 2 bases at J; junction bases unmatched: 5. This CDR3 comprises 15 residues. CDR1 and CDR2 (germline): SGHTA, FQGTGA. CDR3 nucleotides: TGTGCCAGCAGCTCAGCGGGACCTGCCTACAATGAGCAGTTCTTC. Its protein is CASSSAGPAYNEQFF.

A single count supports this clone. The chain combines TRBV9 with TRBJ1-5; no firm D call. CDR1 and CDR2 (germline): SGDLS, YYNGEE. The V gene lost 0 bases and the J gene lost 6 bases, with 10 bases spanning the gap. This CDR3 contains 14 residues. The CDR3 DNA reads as TGTGCCAGCAGCGTAGATCCGCATGGTCAGCCCCAGCATTTT. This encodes CASSVDPHGQPQHF.

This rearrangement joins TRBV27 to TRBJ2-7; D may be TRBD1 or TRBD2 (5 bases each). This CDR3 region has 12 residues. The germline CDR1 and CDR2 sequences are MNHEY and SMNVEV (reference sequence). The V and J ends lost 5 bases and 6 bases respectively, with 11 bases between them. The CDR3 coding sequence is TGTGCCAGCAGTGCCGACGGGGCCGAGCAGTACTTC. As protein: CASSADGAEQYF.

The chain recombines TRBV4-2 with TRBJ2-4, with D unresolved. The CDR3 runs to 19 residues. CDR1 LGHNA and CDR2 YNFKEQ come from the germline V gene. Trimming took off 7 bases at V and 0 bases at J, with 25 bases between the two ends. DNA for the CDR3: TGTGCCAGCATGACGGCTGCCGGGCCCAATCCTCTAGCCAAAAACATTCAGTACTTC. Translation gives CASMTAAGPNPLAKNIQYF.

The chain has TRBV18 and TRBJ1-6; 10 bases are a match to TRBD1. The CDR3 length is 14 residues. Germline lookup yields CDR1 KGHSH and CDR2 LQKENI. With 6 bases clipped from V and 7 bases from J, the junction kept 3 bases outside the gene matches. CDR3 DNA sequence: TGTGCCAGCTCGACAGGGGGCCAAAATTCACCCCTCCACTTT. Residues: CASSTGGQNSPLHF.

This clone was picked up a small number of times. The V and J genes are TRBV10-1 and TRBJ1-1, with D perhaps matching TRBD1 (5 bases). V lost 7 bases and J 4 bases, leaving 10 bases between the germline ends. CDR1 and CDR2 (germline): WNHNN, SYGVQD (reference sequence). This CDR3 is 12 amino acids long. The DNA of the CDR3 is TGCGCCAGCATTCGGGGGGTCACTGAAGCTTTCTTT. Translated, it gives CASIRGVTEAFF.

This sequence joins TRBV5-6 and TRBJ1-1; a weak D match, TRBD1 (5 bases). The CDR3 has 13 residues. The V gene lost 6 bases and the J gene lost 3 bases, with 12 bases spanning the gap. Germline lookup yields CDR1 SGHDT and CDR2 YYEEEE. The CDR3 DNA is TGTGCCAGCACCCGGCGGGGGTACACTGAAGCTTTCTTT. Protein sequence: CASTRRGYTEAFF.